These T cell receptor beta chains were read from a single sample in a study of cytomegalovirus exposure and HLA in healthy donors. Sequencing was performed with immunoSEQ multiplex PCR; in TCRdb, only in-frame clones are kept and a portion is missing. Here the sample spans about 120,000 clones, 50% to 75% being singletons. Input material: PBMCs. The receptors were sampled from a woman aged 40 to 50 in good health and CMV-seropositive. The CDR3 runs from the conserved cysteine through the conserved F or W. The order of the fields is V gene, D gene, J gene, clone size, CDR3 DNA, CDR3 protein. The D gene is left open where the match is weak. The listing skips clone size in some rows; elsewhere it reads once, few, many or a size class.

TRBV28,TRBD2,TRBJ2-7,-,TGTGCCAGCAACCTACCCTTGGCGGGAGGGAAGTACGAGCAGTACTTC,CASNLPLAGGKYEQYF
TRBV18,TRBD1,TRBJ1-4,-,TGTGCCAGCTCACCGGGACAGAAGAATGAAAAACTGTTTTTT,CASSPGQKNEKLFF
TRBV6-4,-,TRBJ2-1,-,TGTGCCACTAAGAGAGGTAACGACTACAATGAGCAGTTCTTC,CATKRGNDYNEQFF
TRBV28,-,TRBJ2-1,-,TGTGCCAGCAGTGACATGACAGGCGTTGGGGATGAGCAGTTCTTC,CASSDMTGVGDEQFF
TRBV28,TRBD2,TRBJ2-2,-,TGTGCCAGCAGTTCAAGCGGGATGGGGGCCGGGGAGCTGTTTTTT,CASSSSGMGAGELFF
TRBV5-1,TRBD1,TRBJ1-4,-,TGCGCCAGCAGCTCAAGGACAGGGGGGAATGAAAAACTGTTTTTT,CASSSRTGGNEKLFF
TRBV5-1,TRBD2,TRBJ2-7,few,TGCGCCAGCAGCTTGGCAGGTAGCGGGAGTGTGAACGAGCAGTACTTC,CASSLAGSGSVNEQYF
TRBV11-3,TRBD1,TRBJ1-2,-,TGTGCCAGCAGCTTAAGGGGGGACAGGGACTATGGCTACACCTTC,CASSLRGDRDYGYTF
TRBV6-5,-,TRBJ1-5,-,TGTGCCAGCAGAGGAGGGGCGGCTCAGCCCCAGCATTTT,CASRGGAAQPQHF
TRBV5-1,-,TRBJ1-6,-,TGCGCCAGCAGCTTATGGGACAACGATAATTCACCCCTCCACTTT,CASSLWDNDNSPLHF
TRBV5-1,TRBD1,TRBJ2-7,once,TGCGCCAGCAGCTTGGCCCAGGGGACAGGGTTAGGCGAGCAGTACTTC,CASSLAQGTGLGEQYF
TRBV7-3,TRBD2,TRBJ2-1,-,TGTGCCAGCACCAAAGCCGGCGGGAGCTACAATGAGCAGTTCTTC,CASTKAGGSYNEQFF
TRBV19,-,TRBJ2-3,-,TGTGCCAGTAGCACTATGGCAGATACGCAGTATTTT,CASSTMADTQYF
TRBV5-6,-,TRBJ1-2,once,TGTGCCAGCAGCTTGGGTTTGACCGTGACAGGTGGAGGCTACACCTTC,CASSLGLTVTGGGYTF
TRBV29-1,-,TRBJ2-2,once,TGCAGCGTCTCCGGGACTGACAGATACACCGGGGAGCTGTTTTTT,CSVSGTDRYTGELFF
TRBV2,-,TRBJ2-6,-,TGTGCCAGCAGCGAACGTGCTGGGGCCAACGTCCTGACTTTC,CASSERAGANVLTF
TRBV15,TRBD1,TRBJ1-1,few,TGTGCCACCAGCACAGACAGGGGGAAGAGGAACACTGAAGCTTTCTTT,CATSTDRGKRNTEAFF
TRBV6-1,-,TRBJ1-6,-,TGTGCCAGCAGCGCCGGGACATTCTATAATTCACCCCTCCACTTT,CASSAGTFYNSPLHF
TRBV19,-,TRBJ2-3,-,TGTGCCACTACCTATGGTTCTAGCCCGGGGGATACGCAGTATTTT,CATTYGSSPGDTQYF
TRBV5-6,-,TRBJ2-2,-,TGTGCCAGCAGCCCAGGGGCAGGGCCCACCGGGGAGCTGTTTTTT,CASSPGAGPTGELFF
TRBV7-9,-,TRBJ2-7,-,TGTGCCAGCAGCCAACCGGGGGGAAGGGGGAGCTTC,CASSQPGGRGSF
TRBV10-3,TRBD1,TRBJ2-7,-,TGTGCCATCAGCGACAGGGAGTCCTACGAGCAGTACTTC,CAISDRESYEQYF
TRBV6-1,-,TRBJ1-5,-,TGTGCCGGAGCCGGGGAAACCAATCAGCCCCAGCATTTT,CAGAGETNQPQHF
TRBV7-3,-,TRBJ2-1,-,TGTGCCAGCAGCTTATCCAGCGGGTTTGAGCAGTTCTTC,CASSLSSGFEQFF
TRBV7-9,TRBD1,TRBJ2-7,few,TGTTCCAGCAGACAGGGAGCTTACGAGCAGTACTTC,CSSRQGAYEQYF
TRBV11-3,-,TRBJ2-3,-,TGTGCCAGCACCTCGGACCTGGGAGGGGGTGGGCAGTATTTT,CASTSDLGGGGQYF
TRBV7-2,-,TRBJ1-2,few,TGTGCCAGCAGCTCAAATCAGGTTAACTATGGCTACACCTTC,CASSSNQVNYGYTF
TRBV7-2,TRBD1,TRBJ2-2,-,TGTGCCAGCAGCTTAGCACAGGGGGTGGCCGGGGAGCTGTTTTTT,CASSLAQGVAGELFF
TRBV7-7,TRBD2,TRBJ2-3,-,TGTGCTAGCAGCTGGGGGGGGTTGACAGATACGCAGTATTTT,CASSWGGLTDTQYF